This T cell receptor beta chain was sequenced during a study of HIV-infected patients and healthy controls. Study-level results: HIV-infected repertoires had significantly higher mean Gini indices than controls, possibly reflecting oligoclonality. Comparisons were complicated because patients and controls had unequal numbers of distinct sequences. In healthy controls, MAIT alpha CDR3s were common; in HIV+ repertoires, severely depleted.

V was cut by 1 base and J by 0 bases, with 13 bases left in between. The CDR3 covers 17 residues. Looked up from germline, CDR1 is MGHRA and CDR2 is YSYEKL. Follow-up blood was drawn about 14 weeks, roughly three months, after antiretroviral therapy began. Whole blood was used without fractionation, so all unsorted peripheral T cells were included. Within the sample, this clonotype is medium-sized. Antigen: not known. Around 500 ng RNA was reverse transcribed with alpha and beta constant-region primers. Each of the alpha and beta chains got its own library through chain-specific third strand synthesis with indices. Each CDR3 protein is one row after TCRdb ran MiXCR on the 5' RACE reads. The top ten clones hold about a fifth of a sample with approximately 2,000 distinct CDR3 sequences, approximately 14% of them seen once.

Sample: blood, taken during antiretroviral therapy. The chain links TRBV4-1 to TRBJ2-1, with D unresolved. The clonotype originates from an adult with HIV infection. For the CDR3, the DNA is TGCGCCAGCAGCCAAGTACACGCACCGAGCTCCTACAATGAGCAGTTCTTC. Translation: CASSQVHAPSSYNEQFF.